These 14 T cell receptor beta chains share one sample of origin, sequenced in a study of blood T cell repertoires in COVID-19. The repertoire was sequenced with immunoSEQ multiplex PCR; TCRdb's copy has only in-frame clones and lacks some. The table shows about 170,000 clones, with 60% to 85% occurring only once. The sample consisted of peripheral blood. The origin of the receptors is a man aged 70 or older with acute or convalescent COVID-19.

DNA for the CDR3: TGTGCCAGCAGCCAGACAGGGCCTAACTATGGCTACACCTTC. It codes for CASSQTGPNYGYTF. The gene calls are TRBV7-2 and TRBJ1-2, with 7 bases identical to TRBD1. Germline-derived CDR1 and CDR2 are SGHTA and FQGNSA. The CDR3 loop spans 14 amino acids. V shed 5 bases and J 0 bases; nucleotides not matched to a gene: 3.

The rearrangement joins TRBV28 to TRBJ2-6; possibly TRBD2 for D (5 bases). CDR3 size: 15 residues. Between the trimmed V and J ends, which lost 6 bases and 2 bases, there was a span of 11 bases. CDR1 MDHEN and CDR2 SYDVKM come from the germline V gene. The CDR3 nucleotides read TGTGCCAGCAGCACCACTAGGGCTGGGGCCAACGTCCTGACTTTC. It is translated as CASSTTRAGANVLTF.

The chain combines TRBV6-1 with TRBJ2-1; 11 positions agree with TRBD2. Trimming at V came to 1 base and at J to 8 bases, leaving 10 bases not matched to a gene. Per germline, CDR1 MNHNS and CDR2 SASEGT. CDR3 length equals 17 residues. For the CDR3, the DNA is TGTGCCAGCAGTGAAGGTCTTACTAGCGGGAGTGGTGATGAGCAGTTCTTC. Translating it yields CASSEGLTSGSGDEQFF.

V and J are TRBV5-4 and TRBJ2-7, with D possibly TRBD2 on 6 matching bases. Germline V CDR1 and CDR2: SGHNT, YYREEE (reference sequence). Trimming pared 1 base from V and 1 base from J, leaving 15 bases between. The CDR3 totals 16 residues. CDR3: CASSLNSPGTSYEQYF. The CDR3 DNA reads as TGTGCCAGCAGCTTGAACAGCCCAGGGACTTCCTACGAGCAGTACTTC.

This clone appeared a single time. V gene TRBV27 combines with J gene TRBJ2-2; 10 nucleotides align to TRBD2. CDR3 size: 17 residues. Germline lookup yields CDR1 MNHEY and CDR2 SMNVEV (reference sequence). V shed 8 bases and J 4 bases; nucleotides not matched to a gene: 13. The CDR3 bases are TGTGCCAGCTCCCTGAGAAGCGGGAGGGCAGGCACCGGGGAGCTGTTTTTT. It codes for CASSLRSGRAGTGELFF.

Concerning this clone itself: Other DNA sequences in this specimen translate into the identical CDR3. The chain combines TRBV3-1 (or the pseudogene TRBV3-2) with TRBJ1-4, with D maybe TRBD1 (5 bases). Trimming removed 1 base at V and 7 bases at J, with 10 bases between. Germline V lookup: CDR1 LGHDT, CDR2 YNNKEL (reference sequence). The CDR3 runs to 14 residues. For the CDR3, the DNA is TGTGCCAGCAGCCAAGTTAGGGGCGGTGAAAAACTGTTTTTT. Translation: CASSQVRGGEKLFF.

V and J are TRBV3-1 (or the pseudogene TRBV3-2) and TRBJ2-3, with a possible D match to TRBD1 (6 bases). V was shortened by 0 bases and J by 3 bases, with 10 bases between the two germline ends. The CDR3 totals 15 residues. Germline values: CDR1 LGHDT, CDR2 YNNKEL (reference sequence). The CDR3 coding sequence is TGTGCCAGCAGCCAAGATTTGGGGACAACAGATACGCAGTATTTT. Translating it yields CASSQDLGTTDTQYF.

The chain carries TRBV4-2 and TRBJ1-5; D possibly corresponds to TRBD1 (5 bases). V lost 1 base and J 8 bases, leaving 18 bases between the germline ends. Looked up from germline, CDR1 is LGHNA and CDR2 is YNFKEQ. The CDR3 is made up of 16 amino acids. This chain's CDR3 is CASSQGLGRQIKPQHF. CDR3 nucleotides: TGTGCCAGCAGCCAAGGGTTGGGGCGGCAAATCAAGCCCCAGCATTTT.

This clone was seen repeatedly, ten times or more. The J gene is TRBJ2-3, the V gene TRBV9; D call uncertain. The CDR3 consists of 13 residues. CDR1 and CDR2 (germline): SGDLS, YYNGEE. V lost 2 bases and J 0 bases, leaving 4 bases between the germline ends. CDR3 sequence (DNA): TGTGCCAGCAGCGTGACTAGCACAGATACGCAGTATTTT. Amino acid sequence: CASSVTSTDTQYF.

CDR3 sequence (DNA): TGTGCCGGTATGGGACAAGGATATGAAAAACTGTTTTTT. This translates into CAGMGQGYEKLFF. This rearrangement joins TRBV30 to TRBJ1-4; perhaps TRBD1 as D (6 bases). The CDR3 sequence is 13 residues long. The V gene lost 8 bases and the J gene lost 6 bases, with 16 bases spanning the gap. The germline V gene encodes CDR1 GTSNPN and CDR2 SVGIG (reference sequence).

The table lists this clone with a few counts. CDR3 nucleotides: TGTGCCACAAACCGGGACAGTTACAATGAGCAGTTCTTC. Translation gives CATNRDSYNEQFF. This rearrangement joins TRBV6-5 to TRBJ2-1; TRBD1 matches at 7 bases. Germline V gene sequence: CDR1 MNHEY, CDR2 SVGAGI. This CDR3 has 13 amino acids. V dropped 10 bases and J dropped 4; count of bases not matched to a gene: 7.

The CDR3 loop reads CASSLRTSSYEQYF. CDR3 sequence (DNA): TGTGCCAGCAGCCTCAGAACATCGTCATACGAGCAGTACTTC. The chain carries TRBV7-9 and TRBJ2-7; D not certain. V dropped 5 bases and J dropped 4 bases, with 15 bases sitting between them. The CDR3 has 14 residues. Germline CDR1 and CDR2: SEHNR and FQNEAQ (reference sequence).

This clone was seen only a few times. The CDR3 loop reads CASSTGTSGYNEQFF. The CDR3 coding sequence is TGTGCCAGCAGTACCGGGACTAGCGGTTACAATGAGCAGTTCTTC. The chain has TRBV6-6 and TRBJ2-1; 11 bases map to TRBD2. The germline CDR1 and CDR2 sequences are MNHNY and SVGAGI (reference sequence). The V gene end was trimmed by 5 bases and the J gene end by 4 bases; junction bases not matched to a gene: 4. The CDR3 spans 15 residues.

The chain has TRBV28 and TRBJ2-2, with 9 positions matching TRBD1. After removal of 8 bases from V and 6 bases from J, the junction contained 10 bases not matched to a gene. Germline CDR1 is MDHEN and CDR2 is SYDVKM. The CDR3 runs 15 residues. CDR3 loop: CASLSRDREAGELFF. Written as DNA, the CDR3 is TGTGCCAGCCTATCCCGGGACAGGGAGGCCGGGGAGCTGTTTTTT.